These 14 T cell receptor beta chains came from one sample sequenced in a study of blood T cell repertoires in COVID-19. The table came from immunoSEQ multiplex PCR; TCRdb's copy has only in-frame clones and leaves some out. This sample has about 180,000 clones, with about 86% found just once. The sequencing sample was made of peripheral blood. The source is a man in his 70s with active or convalescent COVID-19.

The chain recombines TRBV19 with TRBJ1-4; D unclear. Trimming stripped 5 bases from V and 0 bases from J, with 16 bases between. From germline, CDR1 is LNHDA and CDR2 SQIVND (reference sequence). The CDR3 covers 17 residues. The CDR3 is CASSSPGGIATNEKLFF. In DNA, the CDR3 is TGTGCCAGTAGTTCCCCGGGAGGGATTGCAACTAATGAAAAACTGTTTTTT.

This clone was seen many times. The chain is built from TRBV7-9 and TRBJ2-7; tentatively, D is TRBD1 (5 bases). This CDR3 region has 12 residues. Germline V lookup: CDR1 SEHNR, CDR2 FQNEAQ (reference sequence). V was cut by 2 bases and J by 7 bases, with 9 bases left in between. CDR3 loop: CASSLQGWEQYF. As DNA, the CDR3 is TGTGCCAGCAGCTTACAGGGTTGGGAGCAGTACTTC.

V is TRBV19 and J is TRBJ1-1; 9 bases are a match to TRBD1. CDR3 length equals 16 residues. V dropped 4 bases and J dropped 1; count of bases not matched to a gene: 7. Germline V lookup: CDR1 LNHDA, CDR2 SQIVND (reference sequence). The CDR3 region is CASSTRTGEGNTEAFF. In DNA form, the CDR3 reads TGTGCCAGTAGTACCCGGACAGGGGAGGGGAACACTGAAGCTTTCTTT. Together with reference TRBV19 and TRBJ1-1, the CDR3 gives the full variable domain: DGGITQSPKYLFRKEGQNVTLSCEQNLNHDAMYWYRQDPGQGLRLIYYSQIVNDFQKGDIAEGYSVSREKKESFPLTVTSAQKNPTAFYLCASSTRTGEGNTEAFFGQGTRLTVV.

The rearrangement uses TRBV10-3 and TRBJ1-1, with D possibly matching TRBD1 (5 bases). The CDR3 spans 13 residues. Trimming removed 2 bases from V and 8 bases from J, with 12 bases in between. CDR1 is ENHRY, CDR2 SYGVKD, per germline. The CDR3 is CAISEAGRPEAFF. The CDR3 bases are TGTGCCATCAGTGAGGCAGGGAGGCCCGAAGCTTTCTTT.

The chain has TRBV6-5 and TRBJ2-7, with TRBD1 as a possible D gene (5 bases). The CDR3 has 14 amino acids. The V gene lost 0 bases and the J gene lost 2 bases, with 8 bases spanning the gap. Germline loops: CDR1 MNHEY, CDR2 SVGAGI. Written as DNA, the CDR3 is TGTGCCAGCAGTTACTCTGACAGTACCTACGAGCAGTACTTC. Residues: CASSYSDSTYEQYF.

This clone occurred once. This chain connects TRBV7-3 to TRBJ1-4, with unresolved D. Trimming left V 2 bases short and J 7 bases short, with 14 bases between. The CDR3 loop spans 15 amino acids. CDR1 and CDR2 (germline): SGHTA, FQGTGA. The CDR3 DNA sequence: TGTGCCAGCAGCTTATTTGCAGGCTCGTCTGAAAAACTGTTTTTT. Translation: CASSLFAGSSEKLFF. Variable domain in full (rest from reference TRBV7-3 and TRBJ1-4): GAGVSQTPSNKVTEKGKYVELRCDPISGHTALYWYRQSLGQGPEFLIYFQGTGAADDSGLPNDRFFAVRPEGSVSTLKIQRTERGDSAVYLCASSLFAGSSEKLFFGSGTQLSVL.

The gene calls are TRBV28 and TRBJ2-1; TRBD2 matches at 8 bases. Germline loops: CDR1 MDHEN, CDR2 SYDVKM. With 6 bases clipped from V and 3 bases from J, the junction kept 10 bases outside the gene matches. This CDR3 is 16 amino acids long. The DNA of the CDR3 is TGTGCCAGCAGCCACCGGGCGGGAGGCGGCTACAATGAGCAGTTCTTC. This translates into CASSHRAGGGYNEQFF.

This clone turned up a few times. This chain links TRBV27 with TRBJ2-7; TRBD2 is a possible D gene (7 bases). V was pared by 7 bases and J by 4 bases, with 17 bases between. This CDR3 has 14 amino acids. Germline CDR1 MNHEY, CDR2 SMNVEV (reference sequence). The CDR3 nucleotides read TGTGCCAGCACCAGGGGCGGGGGTAGGTACGAGCAGTACTTC. The encoded protein is CASTRGGGRYEQYF.

This rearrangement joins TRBV6-5 to TRBJ1-5, with 7 positions matching TRBD1. The V gene end was trimmed by 0 bases and the J gene end by 4 bases; junction bases not matched to a gene: 0. The CDR3 covers 14 residues. Germline CDR1 and CDR2: MNHEY and SVGAGI. The CDR3 bases are TGTGCCAGCAGTTACTCGACAGGGAATCAGCCCCAGCATTTT. Its protein is CASSYSTGNQPQHF.

V is TRBV27 and J is TRBJ1-2; D is perhaps TRBD1 (5 bases). Trimming shortened V by 6 bases and J by 7 bases, and 15 bases separated the two germline ends. Germline V gene lookup returns CDR1 MNHEY and CDR2 SMNVEV (reference sequence). The CDR3 has 13 residues. The CDR3 DNA sequence: TGTGCCAGCAGGGCGGGACCGTGGGGTGGCTACACCTTC. Amino acid sequence: CASRAGPWGGYTF.

This chain joins TRBV15 and TRBJ2-7, with a weak D call TRBD1 (6 bases). Trimming removed 1 base from V and 2 bases from J, with 9 bases in between. This CDR3 has 14 residues. Looked up from germline, CDR1 is LNHNV and CDR2 is YYDKDF (reference sequence). The CDR3 sequence: CATSRATGPYEQYF. The DNA for the CDR3 is TGTGCCACCAGCAGAGCCACAGGGCCCTACGAGCAGTACTTC.

This chain uses TRBV10-3 with TRBJ1-1; 8 positions agree with TRBD1. V lost 6 bases, J lost 3 bases, and 6 bases stayed unmatched. The germline V gene has CDR1 ENHRY and CDR2 SYGVKD. The CDR3 totals 14 residues. Here the CDR3 DNA reads TGTGCCATCAGGCGACAGGGGTTGGACACTGAAGCTTTCTTT. It yields the protein CAIRRQGLDTEAFF.

This chain joins TRBV7-9 and TRBJ1-1; D gene unclear. Germline CDR1 reads SEHNR; CDR2 reads FQNEAQ (reference sequence). V lost 2 bases and J lost 1, with 14 bases in between. This CDR3 contains 16 residues. The DNA of the CDR3 is TGTGCCAGCAGCTTACGGCGGCGCGAAGGGAACACTGAAGCTTTCTTT. As protein: CASSLRRREGNTEAFF.

The rearrangement joins TRBV25-1 to TRBJ2-5; 7 bases are shared with TRBD1. CDR1 MGHDK and CDR2 SYGVNS come from the germline V gene. V shed 3 bases and J 1 base; nucleotides not matched to a gene: 5. The CDR3 is made up of 15 amino acids. The CDR3, as DNA: TGTGCCAGCAGTGACCCCCGGGACAGCCAAGAGACCCAGTACTTC. Translated, it gives CASSDPRDSQETQYF.